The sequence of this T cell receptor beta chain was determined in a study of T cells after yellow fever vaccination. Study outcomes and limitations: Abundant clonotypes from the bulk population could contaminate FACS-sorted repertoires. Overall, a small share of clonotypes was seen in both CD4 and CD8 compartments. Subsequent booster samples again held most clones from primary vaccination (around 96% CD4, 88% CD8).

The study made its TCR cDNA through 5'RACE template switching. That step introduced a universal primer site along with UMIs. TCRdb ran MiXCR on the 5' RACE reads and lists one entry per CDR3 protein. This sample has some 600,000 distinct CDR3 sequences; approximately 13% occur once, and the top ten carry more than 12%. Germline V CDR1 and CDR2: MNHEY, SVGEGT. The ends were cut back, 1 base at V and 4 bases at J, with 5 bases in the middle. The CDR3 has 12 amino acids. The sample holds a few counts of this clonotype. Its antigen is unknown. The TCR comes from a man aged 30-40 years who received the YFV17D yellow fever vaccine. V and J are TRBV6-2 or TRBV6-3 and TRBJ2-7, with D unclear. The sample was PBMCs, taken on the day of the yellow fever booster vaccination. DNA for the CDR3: TGTGCCAGCAGTTACTGGGATTACGAGCAGTACTTC. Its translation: CASSYWDYEQYF.